This T cell receptor beta chain appears in the sequencing data of a study of beta chain features in type 1 diabetes. Broader study findings: It was possible that PCR favored shorter templates, equally so in patients and controls. When VDJ junctions were examined, type 1 diabetes patients showed fewer insertions and more deletions. Shortening that was moderate but significant affected the TCRB CDR3s of Type 1 diabetes patients in all four CD4+ subsets.

The CDR3 spans 14 residues. Germline CDR1 reads MNHEY; CDR2 reads SVGAGI. With 0 bases clipped from V and 3 bases from J, the junction kept 2 bases outside the gene matches. cDNA synthesis used the whole RNA isolate, giving expressed TCRB sequences. Data came from immunoSEQ multiplex PCR; TCRdb stores just in-frame clones and leaves some out. The table has 350,000 to 450,000 clones, around 12% seen once; the top ten hold around 0.0099%. For this clone: No antigen is known for it. Additional DNA sequences in this sample encode the identical CDR3.

Over 95% purity was reached by all sorted populations. The chain links TRBV6-5 to TRBJ2-7; 7 nucleotides line up with TRBD1. The sample comprised naive CD4+ T cells from blood. The sequence came from a woman aged 18-29 years with type 1 diabetes. The chain's CDR3 is CASSYSRDSYEQYF. CDR3 DNA sequence: TGTGCCAGCAGTTACTCGAGGGACAGCTACGAGCAGTACTTC.